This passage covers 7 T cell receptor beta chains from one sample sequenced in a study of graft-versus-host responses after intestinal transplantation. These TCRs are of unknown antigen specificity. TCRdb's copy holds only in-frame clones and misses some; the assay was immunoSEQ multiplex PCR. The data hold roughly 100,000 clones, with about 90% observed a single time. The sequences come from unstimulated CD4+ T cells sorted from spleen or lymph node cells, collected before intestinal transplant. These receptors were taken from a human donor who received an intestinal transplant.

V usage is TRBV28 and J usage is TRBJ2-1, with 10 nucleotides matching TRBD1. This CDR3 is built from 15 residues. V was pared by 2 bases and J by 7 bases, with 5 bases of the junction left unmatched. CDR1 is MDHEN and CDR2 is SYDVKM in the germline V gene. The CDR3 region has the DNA TGTGCCAGCAGTTTACCACGGACAGGGGGAAATGAGCAGTTCTTC. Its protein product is CASSLPRTGGNEQFF.

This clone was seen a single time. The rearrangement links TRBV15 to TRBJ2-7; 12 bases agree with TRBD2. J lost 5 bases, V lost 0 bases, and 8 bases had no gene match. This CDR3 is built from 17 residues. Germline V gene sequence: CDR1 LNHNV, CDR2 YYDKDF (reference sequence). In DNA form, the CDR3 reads TGTGCCACCAGCAGAGAAGGCCTAGCGGGGGGGCGGCACGAGCAGTACTTC. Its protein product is CATSREGLAGGRHEQYF.

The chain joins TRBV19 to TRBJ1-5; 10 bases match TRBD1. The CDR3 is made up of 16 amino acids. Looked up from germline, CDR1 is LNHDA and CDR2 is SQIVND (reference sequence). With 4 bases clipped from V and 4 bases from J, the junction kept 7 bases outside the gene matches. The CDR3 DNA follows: TGTGCCAGTAGTACCTCCGGACAGGGGGGGAATCAGCCCCAGCATTTT. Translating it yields CASSTSGQGGNQPQHF.

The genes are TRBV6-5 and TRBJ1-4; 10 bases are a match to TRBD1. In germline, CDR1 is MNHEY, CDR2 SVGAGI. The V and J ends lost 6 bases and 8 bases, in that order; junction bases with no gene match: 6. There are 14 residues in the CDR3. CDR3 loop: CASSLRDRGEKLFF. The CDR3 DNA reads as TGTGCCAGCAGCCTCCGGGACAGGGGAGAAAAACTGTTTTTT.

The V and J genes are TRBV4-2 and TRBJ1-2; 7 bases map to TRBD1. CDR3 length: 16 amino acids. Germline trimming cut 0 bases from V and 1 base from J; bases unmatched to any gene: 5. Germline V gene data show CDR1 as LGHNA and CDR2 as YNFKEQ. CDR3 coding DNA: TGTGCCAGCAGCCAAGAAAGAGGGGGCGATAACTATGGCTACACCTTC. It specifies CASSQERGGDNYGYTF.

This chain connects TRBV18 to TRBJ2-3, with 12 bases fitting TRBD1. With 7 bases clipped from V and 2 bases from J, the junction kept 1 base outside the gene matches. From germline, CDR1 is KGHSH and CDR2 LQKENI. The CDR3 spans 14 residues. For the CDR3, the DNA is TGTGCCAGCTTGGGACAGGGGGCCACAGATACGCAGTATTTT. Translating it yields CASLGQGATDTQYF. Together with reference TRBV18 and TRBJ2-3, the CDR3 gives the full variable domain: NAGVMQNPRHLVRRRGQEARLRCSPMKGHSHVYWYRQLPEEGLKFMVYLQKENIIDESGMPKERFSAEFPKEGPSILRIQQVVRGDSAAYFCASLGQGATDTQYFGPGTRLTVL.

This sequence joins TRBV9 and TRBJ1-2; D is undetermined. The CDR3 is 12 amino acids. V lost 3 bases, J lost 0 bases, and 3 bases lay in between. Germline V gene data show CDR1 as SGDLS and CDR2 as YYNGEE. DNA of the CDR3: TGTGCCAGCAGCGGGACTAACTATGGCTACACCTTC. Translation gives CASSGTNYGYTF.